One and the same sample provided the 12 T cell receptor beta chains below, sequenced in a study of cytomegalovirus exposure and HLA in healthy donors (dated by TCRdb to about 2017). Libraries were constructed by the immunoSEQ multiplex PCR assay. The table comes from immuneACCESS by way of TCRdb, which keeps in-frame sequences with V and J called. Part of the clones is missing from these tables; in studies checked, under half for an unresolved V gene and the rest for unknown reasons. Present in this sample are around 160,000 clones, about 82% of which were seen just once. The ten largest clones take up about 2.3% of the sample. The sequenced material came from PBMCs. The receptors stem from a man in his thirties or forties in good health and CMV-seropositive.

This chain connects TRBV9 to TRBJ2-7, with TRBD1 identical over 10 bases. V gave up 4 bases and J gave up 5 bases; unmatched junction bases: 3. The CDR3 runs 13 residues. From germline, CDR1 is SGDLS and CDR2 YYNGEE. CDR3 sequence: CASSPDRGHEQYF. DNA of the CDR3: TGTGCCAGCAGCCCTGACAGGGGGCACGAGCAGTACTTC.

This chain joins TRBV19 and TRBJ2-5, with 14 bases matching TRBD2. The CDR3 is made up of 15 amino acids. Losses at the gene ends were 5 bases for V and 5 bases for J; bases not matched to a gene: 4. Germline lookup yields CDR1 LNHDA and CDR2 SQIVND (reference sequence). The CDR3 is CASSDWTSGGETQYF. The CDR3 DNA reads as TGTGCCAGTAGTGACTGGACTAGCGGGGGGGAGACCCAGTACTTC.

V is TRBV4-3 and J is TRBJ2-1; TRBD2 aligns across 9 bases. The CDR3 loop spans 17 amino acids. After removal of 2 bases from V and 4 bases from J, the junction contained 9 bases not matched to a gene. Germline-derived CDR1 and CDR2 are LGHNA and YSLEER. CDR3 sequence (DNA): TGCGCCAGCAGCCAATCCTGGCGGGGGGGCCTTTACAATGAGCAGTTCTTC. It codes for CASSQSWRGGLYNEQFF.

The chain is built from TRBV5-1 and TRBJ1-6, with TRBD1 identical over 9 bases. V shed 4 bases and J 8 bases; nucleotides not matched to a gene: 7. The CDR3 runs to 15 residues. The germline V gene encodes CDR1 SGHRS and CDR2 YFSETQ. In DNA form, the CDR3 reads TGCGCCAGCAGCAGGGACAGGGTCTTTGATTCACCCCTCCACTTT. Amino acid sequence: CASSRDRVFDSPLHF.

This clone was recorded a few times. The chain carries TRBV4-1 and TRBJ1-6; D remains ambiguous. V was cut by 5 bases and J by 7 bases, with 15 bases left in between. The CDR3 length is 15 residues. CDR1 and CDR2 (germline): MGHRA, YSYEKL. The chain's CDR3 is CASSSWLQPNSPLHF. The CDR3 nucleotides are TGCGCCAGCAGCTCATGGCTACAGCCAAATTCACCCCTCCACTTT.

The rearrangement links TRBV18 to TRBJ2-5; 10 positions agree with TRBD2. This CDR3 has 16 amino acids. Trimming removed 3 bases from V and 2 bases from J; junction bases left unmatched: 6. Germline V gene lookup returns CDR1 KGHSH and CDR2 LQKENI. This CDR3 is CASSPRSGGVQETQYF. In DNA, the CDR3 is TGTGCCAGCTCACCGAGAAGCGGGGGGGTGCAAGAGACCCAGTACTTC.

Written as DNA, the CDR3 is TGTGCCAGCAGCTTAGCAGGGAGTCATCAGCCCCAGCATTTT. The encoded protein is CASSLAGSHQPQHF. The chain recombines TRBV7-9 with TRBJ1-5; D is undetermined. The CDR3 covers 14 residues. The germline V gene has CDR1 SEHNR and CDR2 FQNEAQ (reference sequence). V was cut by 0 bases and J by 5 bases, with 8 bases left in between. The variable domain in full, completed from reference TRBV7-9 and TRBJ1-5, reads DTGVSQNPRHKITKRGQNVTFRCDPISEHNRLYWYRQTLGQGPEFLTYFQNEAQLEKSRLLSDRFSAERPKGSFSTLEIQRTEQGDSAMYLCASSLAGSHQPQHFGDGTRLSIL.

The chain's CDR3 is CASSLGLAGGKETQYF. The CDR3 DNA follows: TGTGCCAGCAGCTTAGGACTAGCGGGTGGAAAAGAGACCCAGTACTTC. This chain connects TRBV7-2 to TRBJ2-5, with 10 bases aligning to TRBD2. V lost 1 base to trimming and J lost 3 bases; unmatched junction nucleotides: 5. In germline, CDR1 is SGHTA, CDR2 FQGNSA. This CDR3 has 16 amino acids.

The chain carries TRBV6-5 and TRBJ2-7, with a possible D match to TRBD1 (6 bases). The CDR3 is 14 amino acids. The germline V gene has CDR1 MNHEY and CDR2 SVGAGI. Trimming stripped 0 bases from V and 3 bases from J, with 9 bases between. The CDR3 nucleotides are TGTGCCAGCAGTTACTCGGCAGGGGACTACGAGCAGTACTTC. This codes for CASSYSAGDYEQYF.

Here the CDR3 reads CASSREGRSPLHF. The CDR3 nucleotides are TGTGCCAGCAGTAGAGAGGGTCGATCACCCCTCCACTTT. The rearrangement links TRBV7-2 to TRBJ1-6; D remains ambiguous. CDR1 is SGHTA and CDR2 is FQGNSA in the germline V gene. The CDR3 contains 13 residues. V was clipped by 6 bases and J by 10 bases, with 13 bases between them.

This clone was counted a few times. This chain connects TRBV6-6 to TRBJ2-1, with D tentatively TRBD2 (5 bases). Germline assignment: CDR1 MNHNY and CDR2 SVGAGI (reference sequence). V lost 6 bases to trimming and J lost 6 bases, with 12 bases between them. The CDR3 contains 13 residues. CDR3 residues: CASRPNGGNEQFF. CDR3 in DNA: TGTGCCAGCAGACCCAACGGAGGCAATGAGCAGTTCTTC.

The chain has TRBV30 and TRBJ2-7; the D gene is possibly TRBD1 (5 bases). With 4 bases removed from V and 2 bases from J, the gap between germline ends came to 18 bases. Germline lookup yields CDR1 GTSNPN and CDR2 SVGIG (reference sequence). The CDR3 length is 15 residues. Here the CDR3 DNA reads TGTGCCTGGAATAAGGGGCGGTTAATACCCTACGAGCAGTACTTC. Amino acids: CAWNKGRLIPYEQYF.